The clone carrying this TCR beta chain was recorded a few times. This sample was included in a study of blood T cell repertoires in COVID-19. Across the whole study: T cells, B-cell-depleted T cells, or PBMCs provided the cDNA or gDNA that served as material.

Produced via immunoSEQ multiplex PCR; TCRdb's table is partial and in-frame only. This table holds tens of thousands of clones, 75% to 90% found once. Looked up from germline, CDR1 is SGHRS and CDR2 is YFSETQ. Trimming removed 7 bases from V and 0 bases from J; junction bases left unmatched: 3. There are 16 residues in the CDR3. The rearrangement uses TRBV5-1 and TRBJ2-2; 13 bases fit TRBD2. The sample taken for sequencing was peripheral blood. The source is a man older than 75 with acute or convalescent COVID-19. CDR3 region: CASWTSGGPNTGELFF. In nucleotides, the CDR3 is TGCGCCAGCTGGACTAGCGGGGGACCGAACACCGGGGAGCTGTTTTTT.